The rows below give T cell receptor beta chains drawn from one sample of a study of T cells in Graves' hyperthyroidism and ophthalmopathy. A single record per CDR3 protein comes from TCRdb applying MiXCR to the multiplex PCR reads. The sample lists approximately 430,000 distinct CDR3 sequences; approximately 14% were seen once. Material: blood. These TCRs come from a young man with Graves' ophthalmopathy. CDR3s include the opening cysteine and the closing phenylalanine or tryptophan.

j_gene: TRBJ2-1; v_gene: TRBV30; CDR3aa: CAWSAAGGAANEQFF
j_gene: TRBJ2-7; v_gene: TRBV6-1; CDR3aa: CASRIGTGVHEQYF
j_gene: TRBJ2-7; v_gene: TRBV5-1; CDR3aa: CASSTDLHEQYF
j_gene: TRBJ2-5; v_gene: TRBV7-8; CDR3aa: CASQLTLQETQYF
j_gene: TRBJ1-4; v_gene: TRBV29-1; CDR3aa: CSAYYALDEKLFF
j_gene: TRBJ2-2; v_gene: TRBV9; CDR3aa: CASSVEGQANTGELFF
j_gene: TRBJ2-7; v_gene: TRBV7-6; CDR3aa: CASSYGLTYEQYF
j_gene: TRBJ2-1; v_gene: TRBV24-1; CDR3aa: CATSDLDSREVPTHNEQFF
j_gene: TRBJ2-7; v_gene: TRBV30; CDR3aa: CAWTLQRAGPSYEQYF
j_gene: TRBJ1-2; v_gene: TRBV7-9; CDR3aa: CASSPPGDSYGYTF
j_gene: TRBJ2-5; v_gene: TRBV11-2; CDR3aa: CASSLTPLGPYIQETQYF
j_gene: TRBJ2-1; v_gene: TRBV9; CDR3aa: CASSVGDRGNEQFF
j_gene: TRBJ2-2; v_gene: TRBV6-1; CDR3aa: CASSTGLAGAGELFF
j_gene: TRBJ2-7; v_gene: TRBV25-1; CDR3aa: CASSGGTGYEQYF
j_gene: TRBJ2-3; v_gene: TRBV7-8; CDR3aa: CASSLAPGETDTQYF
j_gene: TRBJ1-2; v_gene: TRBV2; CDR3aa: CAQRDSRSYGYTF
j_gene: TRBJ2-7; v_gene: TRBV4-1; CDR3aa: CASSLGTSGIEQYF
j_gene: TRBJ2-1; v_gene: TRBV24-1; CDR3aa: CATSDSGDVYNEQFF
j_gene: TRBJ2-7; v_gene: TRBV12-3/TRBV12-4; CDR3aa: CASSSGPVVDEQYF
j_gene: TRBJ2-7; v_gene: TRBV20-1; CDR3aa: CSAPGTVTYEQYF
j_gene: TRBJ2-1; v_gene: TRBV11-3; CDR3aa: CASSFSGSGNEQFF
j_gene: TRBJ2-1; v_gene: TRBV13; CDR3aa: CASSLLQEVRDEQFF
j_gene: TRBJ1-1; v_gene: TRBV18; CDR3aa: CASSPPGQGTEAFF
j_gene: TRBJ2-5; v_gene: TRBV5-1; CDR3aa: CASSLGGGRQETQYF
j_gene: TRBJ2-1; v_gene: TRBV12-3/TRBV12-4; CDR3aa: CASSLLAGAYNEQFF
j_gene: TRBJ2-3; v_gene: TRBV5-5; CDR3aa: CASRISTDTQYF
j_gene: TRBJ2-7; v_gene: TRBV10-2; CDR3aa: CASIGSTGGYEQYF
j_gene: TRBJ1-4; v_gene: TRBV12-3/TRBV12-4; CDR3aa: CASSPHTNEKLFF
j_gene: TRBJ1-1; v_gene: TRBV20-1; CDR3aa: CSARVWGELMNTEAFF
j_gene: TRBJ2-7; v_gene: TRBV27; CDR3aa: CASSYGTAGYEQYF
j_gene: TRBJ1-2; v_gene: TRBV9; CDR3aa: CASSVNWGRGNYGYTF
j_gene: TRBJ1-1; v_gene: TRBV5-1; CDR3aa: CASSTQGLGDTEAFF
j_gene: TRBJ2-5; v_gene: TRBV5-1; CDR3aa: CASSLKANQETQYF
j_gene: TRBJ2-2; v_gene: TRBV19; CDR3aa: CASSIDRGAYTGELFF
j_gene: TRBJ2-7; v_gene: TRBV29-1; CDR3aa: CSVVPRASGRLYVQYF
j_gene: TRBJ1-1; v_gene: TRBV28; CDR3aa: CASSLYRGQTEAFF
j_gene: TRBJ1-1; v_gene: TRBV30; CDR3aa: CAWSVWGNTEAFF
j_gene: TRBJ2-5; v_gene: TRBV5-1; CDR3aa: CASRAGTEQETQYF
j_gene: TRBJ2-7; v_gene: TRBV24-1; CDR3aa: CATSDFGQGSYEQYF
j_gene: TRBJ2-5; v_gene: TRBV11-2; CDR3aa: CASRGPGLAAQETQYF
j_gene: -; v_gene: TRBV15; CDR3aa: CATSRRGPYNEQYF
j_gene: TRBJ2-1; v_gene: TRBV19; CDR3aa: CASSRGTRYNEQFF